Listed below are T cell receptor beta chains from one sample, sequenced in a study of early T cells in non-severe SARS-CoV-2 infection. MiXCR, run by TCRdb on the 5' RACE reads, gives a single entry per CDR3 protein. The sample has under 70,000 distinct CDR3 sequences; 11% are singletons. The material sequenced was whole blood. The receptors were gathered from an adult who was a healthcare worker with PCR-confirmed SARS-CoV-2 infection or an uninfected control (not recorded which). Each CDR3 is given without its conserved first and last residue.

j_call,v_call,cdr3_aa
TRBJ2-7,TRBV27,ASSFGNEQY
TRBJ1-1,TRBV7-8,ASSAWTDDTEAF
TRBJ1-1,TRBV5-1,ASSLNGQGALRYLNTEAF
TRBJ2-4,TRBV12-3/TRBV12-4,ASSAPAGGPTNIQY
TRBJ2-1,TRBV12-3/TRBV12-4,ASRLNEQF
TRBJ1-1,TRBV14,ASSQQTGVGTEAF
TRBJ2-3,TRBV11-2,ASSLDPISVRTTDTQY
TRBJ1-1,TRBV4-1,ASSQFGTGWSEAF
TRBJ2-1,TRBV18,ASSPLATSHDEQF
TRBJ2-7,TRBV6-2/TRBV6-3,ASSDGQGPYEQY
TRBJ2-1,TRBV6-5,ASSVAGDGYNEQF
TRBJ2-4,TRBV29-1,SVGLLAGAGNIQY
TRBJ2-7,TRBV19,ASGSGPYEQY
TRBJ2-7,TRBV18,ASSPQGGGYEQY
TRBJ2-7,TRBV14,ASSDRGEQY
TRBJ2-7,TRBV7-9,ASSSVARGLRISYEQY
TRBJ2-1,TRBV29-1,SVEFLYNEQF
TRBJ2-1,TRBV6-2/TRBV6-3,ASREVGSFDEQF
TRBJ1-5,TRBV3-1,VSSQGILYSNQPQH
TRBJ1-1,TRBV29-1,SGDSLNTEAF
TRBJ2-1,TRBV7-9,AAEGAGVNNEQF
TRBJ1-4,TRBV4-1,ASSQDRVSEKLF
TRBJ2-5,TRBV7-6,ASSLDGQDQETQY
TRBJ1-1,TRBV20-1,SARVRTASDVEAF
TRBJ2-3,TRBV19,ASSSQGTNTQY
TRBJ2-5,TRBV20-1,SARVGGGRGETQY
TRBJ2-3,TRBV6-5,ASSYSPAGVTDTQY
TRBJ2-1,TRBV7-9,ASSLGLGVDEQF
TRBJ1-1,TRBV6-1,ASRSRGTHTEAF
TRBJ2-1,TRBV13,ASSGDYNEQF
TRBJ2-7,TRBV29-1,SAEGGSSYEQY
TRBJ1-2,TRBV2,ASRDSPADSGYT
TRBJ1-1,TRBV5-5,ASSLVARSITEAF